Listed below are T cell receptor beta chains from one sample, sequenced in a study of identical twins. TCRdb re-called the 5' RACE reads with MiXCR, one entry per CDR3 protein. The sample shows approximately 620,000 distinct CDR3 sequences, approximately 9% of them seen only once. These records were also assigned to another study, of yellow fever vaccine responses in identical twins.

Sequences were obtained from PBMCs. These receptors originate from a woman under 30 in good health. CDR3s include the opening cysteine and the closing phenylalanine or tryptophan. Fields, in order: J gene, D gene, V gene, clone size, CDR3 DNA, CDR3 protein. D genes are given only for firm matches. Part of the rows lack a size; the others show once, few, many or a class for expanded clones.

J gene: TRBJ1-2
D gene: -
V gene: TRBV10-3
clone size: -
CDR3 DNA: TGTGCCATCACCCAGGGTACGGATGGCTACACCTTC
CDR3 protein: CAITQGTDGYTF

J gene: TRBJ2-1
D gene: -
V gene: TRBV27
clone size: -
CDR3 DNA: TGTGCCAGCAGCTGGGGGGAGACCTACAATGAGCAGTTCTTC
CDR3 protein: CASSWGETYNEQFF

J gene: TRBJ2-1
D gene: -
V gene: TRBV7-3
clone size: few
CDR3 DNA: TGTGCCAGCAGCTTATCTCCGGACACCTACAATGAGCAGTTCTTC
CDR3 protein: CASSLSPDTYNEQFF

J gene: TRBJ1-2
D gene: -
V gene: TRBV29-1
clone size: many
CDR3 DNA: TGCAGCGTTAAAGTAGGGTCAGGGACCGTCTCTGGGGGCTACACCTTC
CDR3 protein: CSVKVGSGTVSGGYTF

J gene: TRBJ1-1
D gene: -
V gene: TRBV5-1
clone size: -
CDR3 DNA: TGCGCCAGCAGCTTGGAGGGGATTGGGGGTGAAACTGAAGCTTTCTTT
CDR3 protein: CASSLEGIGGETEAFF

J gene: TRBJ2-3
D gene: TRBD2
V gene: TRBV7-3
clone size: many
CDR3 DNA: TGTGCCAGCAGCTTATTACCCCAGCGGGGGAGACGCACAGATACGCAGTATTTT
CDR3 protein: CASSLLPQRGRRTDTQYF

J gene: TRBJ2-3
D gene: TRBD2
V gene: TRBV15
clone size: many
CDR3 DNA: TGTGCCACCAGCAGAGAGCTAGCGGGGACTCGCACAGATACGCAGTATTTT
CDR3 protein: CATSRELAGTRTDTQYF

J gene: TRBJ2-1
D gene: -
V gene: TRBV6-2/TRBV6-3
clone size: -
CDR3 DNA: TGTGCCAGCAGTTACGGCCCTTCTGAGCAGTTCTTC
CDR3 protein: CASSYGPSEQFF

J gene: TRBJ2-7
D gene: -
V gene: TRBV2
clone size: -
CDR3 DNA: TGTGCCAGCCTAGGTGGATCCTCCTACGAGCAGTACTTC
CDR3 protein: CASLGGSSYEQYF

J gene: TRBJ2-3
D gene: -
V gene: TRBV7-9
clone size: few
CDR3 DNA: TGTGCCAGCAGCTCCCTCAGCTGGGGGAGCAGCACAGATACGCAGTATTTT
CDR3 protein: CASSSLSWGSSTDTQYF

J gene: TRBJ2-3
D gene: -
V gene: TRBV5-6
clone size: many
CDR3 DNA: TGTGCCAGCAGCTTGCTGGGATCCACAGATACGCAGTATTTT
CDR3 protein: CASSLLGSTDTQYF

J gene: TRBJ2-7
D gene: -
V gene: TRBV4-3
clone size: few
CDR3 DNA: TGCGCCAGCAGCCAAGACAGGACTAACTACGAGCAGTACTTC
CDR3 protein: CASSQDRTNYEQYF

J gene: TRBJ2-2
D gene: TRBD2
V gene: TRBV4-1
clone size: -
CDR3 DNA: TGCGCCAGCAATAGGGAGGGTTACACCGGGGAGCTGTTTTTT
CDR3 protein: CASNREGYTGELFF

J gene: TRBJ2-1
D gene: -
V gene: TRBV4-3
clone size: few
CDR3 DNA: TGCGCCAGCTTGGGAGCCGGACCTCAGTTCTTC
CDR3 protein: CASLGAGPQFF

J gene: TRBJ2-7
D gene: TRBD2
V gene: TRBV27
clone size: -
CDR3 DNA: TGTGCCAGCAGTTTAAAGAGCGGGAGCCGAGAGCAGTACTTC
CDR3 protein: CASSLKSGSREQYF

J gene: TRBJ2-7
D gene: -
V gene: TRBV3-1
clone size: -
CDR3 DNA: TGTGCCAGCAGCCAAGATCTCGAGCAGTACTTC
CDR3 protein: CASSQDLEQYF